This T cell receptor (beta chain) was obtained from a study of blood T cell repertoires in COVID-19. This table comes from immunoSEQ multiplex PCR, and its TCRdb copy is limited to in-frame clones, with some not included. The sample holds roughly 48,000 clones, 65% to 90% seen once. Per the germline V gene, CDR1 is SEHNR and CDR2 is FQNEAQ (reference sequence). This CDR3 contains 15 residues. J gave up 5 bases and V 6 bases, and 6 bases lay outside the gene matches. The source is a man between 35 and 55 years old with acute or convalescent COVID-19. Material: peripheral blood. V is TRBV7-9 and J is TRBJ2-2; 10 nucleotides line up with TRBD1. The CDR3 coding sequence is TGTGCCAGCAGATCCGGGACAGGGGATACCGGGGAGCTGTTTTTT. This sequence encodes CASRSGTGDTGELFF.